This is a list of T cell receptor beta chains from one sample in a study of cytomegalovirus exposure and HLA in healthy donors. Profiled with immunoSEQ multiplex PCR; TCRdb holds only in-frame clones, not every one. The data hold 150,000 to 200,000 clones, with 60% to 80% observed a single time. The sample taken for sequencing was PBMCs. The receptors were sampled from a man in his sixties in good health and CMV-seronegative. Both conserved end residues are part of each CDR3. D genes are given only for firm matches. Clone size is given for some rows only: seen once, a few or many times, or a class if the clone is expanded.

d_gene,j_gene,abundance,v_gene,CDR3aa,CDR3nt
-,TRBJ2-6,-,TRBV11-2,CASSFPRGSGANVLTF,TGTGCCAGCAGCTTCCCCAGGGGCTCTGGGGCCAACGTCCTGACTTTC
-,TRBJ2-7,-,TRBV11-2,CASSLRLLYEQYF,TGTGCCAGCAGCTTGCGACTCCTCTACGAGCAGTACTTC
TRBD1,TRBJ1-5,-,TRBV5-4,CASSLAGTGGNQPQHF,TGTGCCAGCAGCTTGGCCGGGACAGGGGGTAATCAGCCCCAGCATTTT
-,TRBJ1-5,-,TRBV6-6,CASSRAGALSNQPQHF,TGTGCCAGCAGTCGGGCAGGGGCCTTATCCAATCAGCCCCAGCATTTT
-,TRBJ2-3,-,TRBV19,CASSIEGTDTQYF,TGTGCCAGTAGTATTGAGGGAACAGATACGCAGTATTTT
-,TRBJ2-7,few,TRBV4-1,CASSQDRSISYEQYF,TGCGCCAGCAGCCAAGATAGGAGTATCTCCTACGAGCAGTACTTC
-,TRBJ1-2,-,TRBV21-1,CASSKDPGNYGYTF,TGTGCCAGCAGCAAAGACCCAGGGAACTATGGCTACACCTTC
TRBD2,TRBJ2-3,few,TRBV5-1,CASSRGGSGGSTDTQYF,TGCGCCAGCAGCCGAGGTGGGAGCGGGGGAAGCACAGATACGCAGTATTTT
-,TRBJ1-2,-,TRBV5-1,CASSLFSQYGYTF,TGCGCCAGCAGCTTGTTCAGTCAATATGGCTACACCTTC
TRBD1,TRBJ1-5,few,TRBV6-1,CASSVATGSHQPQHF,TGTGCCAGCAGTGTGGCGACAGGGAGTCATCAGCCCCAGCATTTT
TRBD1,TRBJ2-3,-,TRBV4-3,CASSQEGRGPADTQYF,TGCGCCAGCAGCCAAGAGGGAAGGGGGCCGGCAGATACGCAGTATTTT
TRBD2,TRBJ2-3,-,TRBV5-8,CASSLGLASSTDTQYF,TGTGCCAGCAGCTTGGGACTAGCGTCTAGCACAGATACGCAGTATTTT
TRBD1,TRBJ1-5,-,TRBV19,CASSTPGQLSNQPQHF,TGTGCCAGTAGCACTCCGGGACAGCTTAGCAATCAGCCCCAGCATTTT
TRBD1,TRBJ1-4,once,TRBV18,CASSPRQGGNEKLFF,TGTGCCAGCTCCCCTAGACAGGGGGGAAATGAAAAACTGTTTTTT
-,TRBJ2-3,-,TRBV5-1,CASSLGRTDTQYF,TGCGCCAGCAGCTTGGGGCGGACAGATACGCAGTATTTT
TRBD2,TRBJ2-1,-,TRBV2,CASSGSGRAYNEQFF,TGTGCCAGCAGTGGGAGCGGGAGGGCTTACAATGAGCAGTTCTTC
TRBD1,TRBJ2-5,-,TRBV28,CASSSDRGTGETQYF,TGTGCCAGCAGCTCCGACAGGGGGACGGGCGAGACCCAGTACTTC
-,TRBJ2-2,-,TRBV6-5,CASHRPNTGELFF,TGTGCCAGCCACAGACCGAACACCGGGGAGCTGTTTTTT
TRBD1,TRBJ2-1,-,TRBV5-1,CASSLGQGRHNEQFF,TGCGCCAGCAGCTTGGGACAGGGTAGGCACAATGAGCAGTTCTTC
TRBD2,TRBJ2-2,-,TRBV7-8,CASSLAGGRNTGELFF,TGTGCCAGCAGCTTAGCTGGCGGGAGAAACACCGGGGAGCTGTTTTTT
-,TRBJ2-5,-,TRBV19,CASSINPAGLSETQYF,TGTGCCAGTAGTATTAATCCGGCAGGCCTGTCTGAGACCCAGTACTTC
-,TRBJ1-2,few,TRBV7-2,CASILWIRDPGGYTF,TGTGCCAGCATCCTATGGATTCGGGATCCAGGAGGCTACACCTTC
TRBD2,TRBJ2-3,once,TRBV7-8,CASSFAGGTDTQYF,TGTGCCAGCAGCTTTGCGGGGGGCACAGATACGCAGTATTTT
TRBD2,TRBJ2-1,-,TRBV19,CATKGLAGGTYNEQFF,TGTGCCACCAAAGGACTAGCGGGAGGGACTTACAATGAGCAGTTCTTC
TRBD2,TRBJ2-5,few,TRBV5-1,CASSLTSVEETQYF,TGCGCCAGCAGCTTAACTAGCGTAGAAGAGACCCAGTACTTC
TRBD1,TRBJ2-5,-,TRBV11-3,CASSAQTGAETQYF,TGTGCCAGCAGCGCACAAACAGGGGCAGAGACCCAGTACTTC
-,TRBJ2-3,-,TRBV19,CASSIDVDTQYF,TGTGCCAGTAGTATAGACGTAGATACGCAGTATTTT
-,TRBJ1-2,-,TRBV7-9,CASSLATWEGGYTF,TGTGCCAGCAGCCTGGCAACGTGGGAGGGGGGCTACACCTTC
TRBD1,TRBJ1-1,-,TRBV5-1,CASSLDGDRGTEAFF,TGCGCCAGCAGCTTGGATGGGGACAGGGGCACTGAAGCTTTCTTT
-,TRBJ2-6,-,TRBV13,CVSSPIPGLQGGGANVLTF,TGTGTCAGCAGCCCAATCCCGGGCCTACAGGGTGGCGGGGCCAACGTCCTGACTTTC
TRBD1,TRBJ2-2,-,TRBV5-1,CASSNPGQGSAGELFF,TGCGCCAGCAGCAACCCGGGACAGGGTTCTGCCGGGGAGCTGTTTTTT
-,TRBJ2-2,-,TRBV9,CASSVPNTGELFF,TGTGCCAGCAGCGTTCCTAACACCGGGGAGCTGTTTTTT
TRBD2,TRBJ2-7,-,TRBV6-1,CASNRLASSYEQYF,TGTGCCAGCAACCGACTAGCTAGCTCCTACGAGCAGTACTTC
TRBD2,TRBJ2-2,-,TRBV27,CASSNSGRETGELFF,TGTGCCAGCAGTAATAGCGGGAGAGAAACCGGGGAGCTGTTTTTT
TRBD1,TRBJ1-1,-,TRBV5-1,CASSLAGQGLMNTEAFF,TGCGCCAGCAGCTTGGCCGGACAGGGACTCATGAACACTGAAGCTTTCTTT
TRBD1,TRBJ1-1,once,TRBV29-1,CSVAGGPMNTEAFF,TGCAGCGTTGCAGGGGGACCAATGAACACTGAAGCTTTCTTT
TRBD2,TRBJ2-2,-,TRBV4-3,CASSQDSSGTNTGELFF,TGCGCCAGCAGCCAAGATTCTAGCGGGACGAACACCGGGGAGCTGTTTTTT
-,TRBJ1-5,-,TRBV27,CASRSVKNQPQHF,TGTGCCAGCAGGTCGGTGAAGAATCAGCCCCAGCATTTT
-,TRBJ1-6,once,TRBV29-1,CSASGGIDNSPLHF,TGCAGCGCCTCGGGGGGGATCGATAATTCACCCCTCCACTTT
TRBD1,TRBJ1-5,-,TRBV19,CASSQGARQPQHF,TGTGCCAGTAGTCAGGGGGCGCGTCAGCCCCAGCATTTT
-,TRBJ1-2,-,TRBV5-6,CASRDSSRFSNYGYTF,TGTGCCAGCAGGGACAGCTCCCGATTTTCCAACTATGGCTACACCTTC
TRBD1,TRBJ2-2,-,TRBV5-5,CASSWGTGATGELFF,TGTGCCAGCAGCTGGGGGACAGGGGCCACCGGGGAGCTGTTTTTT
-,TRBJ1-1,few,TRBV7-9,CASSLVAGYTEAFF,TGTGCCAGCAGCTTAGTTGCAGGTTACACTGAAGCTTTCTTT
TRBD1,TRBJ2-5,-,TRBV14,CASSPNTGGGGQETQYF,TGTGCCAGCAGCCCGAATACAGGGGGCGGAGGGCAAGAGACCCAGTACTTC
TRBD2,TRBJ2-7,-,TRBV15,CATSRDGTSGYYEQYF,TGTGCCACCAGCAGAGACGGGACTAGCGGATACTACGAGCAGTACTTC
TRBD1,TRBJ1-6,-,TRBV6-1,CATAPTGGRNSPLNF,TGTGCCACTGCGCCTACAGGGGGCAGAAATTCACCCCTCAACTTT
-,TRBJ1-2,once,TRBV7-2,CASSLRTSYGYTF,TGTGCCAGCAGCTTACGGACAAGCTATGGCTACACCTTC
TRBD1,TRBJ2-7,-,TRBV19,CATRTGGGYEQYF,TGTGCCACCAGGACAGGGGGTGGTTACGAGCAGTACTTC
TRBD1,TRBJ2-5,-,TRBV11-3,CASSSNRGLRETQYF,TGTGCCAGCAGCTCCAACAGGGGGCTTCGAGAGACCCAGTACTTC
-,TRBJ2-7,-,TRBV27,CASSPDRYEQYF,TGTGCCAGCAGTCCTGACAGGTACGAGCAGTACTTC
TRBD1,TRBJ1-1,few,TRBV6-5,CASRMTGGFGTEAFF,TGTGCCAGCAGGATGACAGGGGGCTTCGGGACTGAAGCTTTCTTT
-,TRBJ2-1,-,TRBV19,CASSISFFSNEQFF,TGTGCCAGTAGTATTAGTTTTTTCTCCAATGAGCAGTTCTTC